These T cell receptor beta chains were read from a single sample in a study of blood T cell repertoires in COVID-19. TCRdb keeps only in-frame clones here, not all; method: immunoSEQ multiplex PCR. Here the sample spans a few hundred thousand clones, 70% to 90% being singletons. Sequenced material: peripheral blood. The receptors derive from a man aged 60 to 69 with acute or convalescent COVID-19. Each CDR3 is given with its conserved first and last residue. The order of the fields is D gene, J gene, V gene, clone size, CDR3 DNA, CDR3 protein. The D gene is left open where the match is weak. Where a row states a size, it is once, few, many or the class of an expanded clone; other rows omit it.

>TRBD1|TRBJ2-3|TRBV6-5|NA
TGTGCCAGCCGGACAGGGGCAACAGATACGCAGTATTTT
CASRTGATDTQYF
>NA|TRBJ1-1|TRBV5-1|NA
TGCGCCAGCAGCTTGGCCGGGGGGCATACTGAAGCTTTCTTT
CASSLAGGHTEAFF
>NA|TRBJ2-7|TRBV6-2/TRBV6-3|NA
TGTGCCAGCAGCCGGTTTATGGGAAGGAGGTCCTACGAGCAGTACTTC
CASSRFMGRRSYEQYF
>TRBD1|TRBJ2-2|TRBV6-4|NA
TGTGCCAGCAGCCGGGACAGTTTCGCGAACACCGGGGAGCTGTTTTTT
CASSRDSFANTGELFF
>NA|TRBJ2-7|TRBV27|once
TGTGCCAGCAGCCGCCCGGGGTCCTACGAGCAGTACTTC
CASSRPGSYEQYF
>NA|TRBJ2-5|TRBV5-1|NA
TGCGCCAGCAGCTTGGTGGGGGGTCCCAACTATCAAGAGACCCAGTACTTC
CASSLVGGPNYQETQYF
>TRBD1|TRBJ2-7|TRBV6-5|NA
TGTGCCAGCAGTTCCTCCGGGACAGGGACCTACGAGCAGTACTTC
CASSSSGTGTYEQYF
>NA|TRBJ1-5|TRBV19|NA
TGTGCCAGTAGTATAGATGGACACAGCAATCAGCCCCAGCATTTT
CASSIDGHSNQPQHF
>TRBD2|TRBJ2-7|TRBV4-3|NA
TGCGCCAGCAGCCCACGGGGGGGTGGGGCTCTCGAGCAGTACTTC
CASSPRGGGALEQYF
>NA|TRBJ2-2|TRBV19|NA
TGTGCCAGTAGTATGATTCACCAGTCCGGGGAGCTGTTTTTT
CASSMIHQSGELFF
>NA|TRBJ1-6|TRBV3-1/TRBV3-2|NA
TGTGCCAGCAGCCAAGGGGGGGGAACCTATAATTCACCCCTCCACTTT
CASSQGGGTYNSPLHF
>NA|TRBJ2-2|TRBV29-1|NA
TGCAGCGTTGAAGTGGGGCGCGGCGGGGAGCTGTTTTTT
CSVEVGRGGELFF
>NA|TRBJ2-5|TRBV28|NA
TGTGCCAGCAGTTTAGGCCCCCCGGGGGAGACCCAGTACTTC
CASSLGPPGETQYF
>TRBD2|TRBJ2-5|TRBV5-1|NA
TGCGCCAGCAGCCTAGACCTTAGCGGGGGAGGCGAGACCCAGTACTTC
CASSLDLSGGGETQYF
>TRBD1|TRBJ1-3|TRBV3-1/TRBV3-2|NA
TGTGCCAGCAGCCGCCGGGACAGGGCCCCTGGAAACACCATATATTTT
CASSRRDRAPGNTIYF
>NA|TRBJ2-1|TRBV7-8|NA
TGTGCCAGCAGAGCGGGACATACTGAGCAGTTCTTC
CASRAGHTEQFF
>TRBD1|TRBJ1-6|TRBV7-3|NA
TGTGCCAGCAGCTTAATCGGGACAGCTAATTCACCCCTCCACTTT
CASSLIGTANSPLHF
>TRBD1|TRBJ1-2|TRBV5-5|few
TGTGCCAGCAGCACCATAGGGACAGGGGGCCGTGGCTACACCTTC
CASSTIGTGGRGYTF
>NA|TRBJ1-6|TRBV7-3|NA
TGTGCCAGCAGCTTAACAGGGCGGGACGAATCACCCCTCCACTTT
CASSLTGRDESPLHF
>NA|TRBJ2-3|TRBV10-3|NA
TGTGCCATCAGTGAGTCGGCCAGCACAGATACGCAGTATTTT
CAISESASTDTQYF
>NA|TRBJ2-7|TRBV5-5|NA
TGTGCCAGCAGCCCGGGACACTCCTACGAGCAGTACTTC
CASSPGHSYEQYF
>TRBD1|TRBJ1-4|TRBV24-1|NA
TGTGCCACCAGGGACAGGGGTAAAACTAATGAAAAACTGTTTTTT
CATRDRGKTNEKLFF